This TCR beta chain was profiled in a study of technical replicates of blood from several donors. The CDR3 sequence is 16 residues long. V gave up 2 bases and J gave up 5 bases; unmatched junction bases: 12. CDR1 SGHNT and CDR2 YYREEE come from the germline V gene (reference sequence). TCRdb's copy holds only in-frame clones and misses some; the assay was immunoSEQ multiplex PCR. This table holds under 95,000 clones, less than 95% found once. Material: T cells isolated from PBMCs. The origin of this receptor is a human donor in good health. This chain joins TRBV5-4 and TRBJ2-7; 8 positions match TRBD2. CDR3 DNA sequence: TGTGCCAGCAGCTTCAAAACGGCGGGGGGAATCAACGAGCAGTACTTC. This gives the protein CASSFKTAGGINEQYF.